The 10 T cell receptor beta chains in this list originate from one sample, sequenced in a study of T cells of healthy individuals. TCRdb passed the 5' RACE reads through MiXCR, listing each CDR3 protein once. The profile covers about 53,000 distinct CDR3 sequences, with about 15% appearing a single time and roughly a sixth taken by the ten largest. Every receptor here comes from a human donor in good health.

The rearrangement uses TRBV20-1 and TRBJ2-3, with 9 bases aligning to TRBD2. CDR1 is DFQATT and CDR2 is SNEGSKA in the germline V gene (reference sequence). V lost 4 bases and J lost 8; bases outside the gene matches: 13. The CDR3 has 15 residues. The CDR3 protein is CSANYPGTSIATQYF. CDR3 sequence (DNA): TGCAGTGCTAACTATCCCGGGACTAGCATCGCTACGCAGTATTTT.

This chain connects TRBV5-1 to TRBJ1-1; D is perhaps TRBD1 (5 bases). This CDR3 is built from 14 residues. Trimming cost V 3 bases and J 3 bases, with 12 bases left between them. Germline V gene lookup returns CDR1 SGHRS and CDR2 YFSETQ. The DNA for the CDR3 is TGCGCCAGCAGCTACTCAGCGGGGGACACTGAAGCTTTCTTT. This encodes CASSYSAGDTEAFF.

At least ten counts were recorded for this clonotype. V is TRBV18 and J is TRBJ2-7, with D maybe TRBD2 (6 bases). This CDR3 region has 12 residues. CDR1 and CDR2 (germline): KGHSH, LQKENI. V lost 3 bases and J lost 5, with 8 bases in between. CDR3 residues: CASSPDYHEQYF. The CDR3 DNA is TGTGCCAGCTCACCGGACTACCACGAGCAGTACTTC.

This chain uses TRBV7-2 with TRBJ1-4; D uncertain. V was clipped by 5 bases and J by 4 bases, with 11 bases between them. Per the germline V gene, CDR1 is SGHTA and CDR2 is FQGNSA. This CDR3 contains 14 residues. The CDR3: CASSLGRINEKLFF. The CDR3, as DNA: TGTGCCAGCAGCCTCGGCAGGATTAATGAAAAACTGTTTTTT.

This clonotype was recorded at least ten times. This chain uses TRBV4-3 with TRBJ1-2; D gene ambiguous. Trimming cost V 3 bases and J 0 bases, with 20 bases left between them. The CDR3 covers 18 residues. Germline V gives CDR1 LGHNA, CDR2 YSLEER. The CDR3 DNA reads TGCGCCAGCAGCCATGCGCATACCCCGGACCGAGCTAACTATGGCTACACCTTC. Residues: CASSHAHTPDRANYGYTF.

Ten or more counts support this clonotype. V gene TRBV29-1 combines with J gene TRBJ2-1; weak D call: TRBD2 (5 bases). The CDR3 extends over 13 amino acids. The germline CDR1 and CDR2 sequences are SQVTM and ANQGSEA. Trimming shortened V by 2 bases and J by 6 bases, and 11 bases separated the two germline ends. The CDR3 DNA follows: TGCAGCGTTGAATTGACTATAGGCAATGAGCAGTTCTTC. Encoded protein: CSVELTIGNEQFF.

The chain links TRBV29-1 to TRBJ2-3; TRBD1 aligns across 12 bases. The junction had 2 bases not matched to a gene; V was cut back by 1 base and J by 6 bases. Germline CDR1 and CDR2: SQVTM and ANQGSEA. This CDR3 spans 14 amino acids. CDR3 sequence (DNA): TGCAGCGTTGAAGGGGACAGGGGGCTGGATACGCAGTATTTT. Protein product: CSVEGDRGLDTQYF.

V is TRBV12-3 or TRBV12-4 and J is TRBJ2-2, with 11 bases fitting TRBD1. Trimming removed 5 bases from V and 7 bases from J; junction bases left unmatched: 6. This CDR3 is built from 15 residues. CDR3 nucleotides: TGTGCCAGCAGTATGGGACAGGGGGGAGTCGGGGAGCTGTTTTTT. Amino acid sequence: CASSMGQGGVGELFF.

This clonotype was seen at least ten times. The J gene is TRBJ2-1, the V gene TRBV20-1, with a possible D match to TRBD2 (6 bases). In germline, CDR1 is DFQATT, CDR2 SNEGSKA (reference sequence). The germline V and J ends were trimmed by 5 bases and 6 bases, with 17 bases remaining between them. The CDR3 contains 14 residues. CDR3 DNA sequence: TGCAGTGCTTCTATTCCGGGACTGAGCAATGAGCAGTTCTTC. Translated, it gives CSASIPGLSNEQFF.

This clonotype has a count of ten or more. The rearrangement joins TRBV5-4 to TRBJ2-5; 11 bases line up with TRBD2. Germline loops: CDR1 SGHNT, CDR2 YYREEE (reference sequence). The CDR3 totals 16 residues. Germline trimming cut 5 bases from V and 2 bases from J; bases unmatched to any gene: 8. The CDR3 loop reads CASRRGTSGVQETQYF. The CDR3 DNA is TGTGCCAGCAGGAGGGGGACTAGCGGAGTGCAAGAGACCCAGTACTTC.